What follows are 6 T cell receptor beta chains derived from one specimen sequenced in a study of shared clonotypes between healthy human individuals (dated by TCRdb to 2019 to 2021). Libraries came from the immunoSEQ multiplex PCR assay. TCRdb carries this immuneACCESS record with in-frame sequences only. Its versions omit some clonotypes, under half of them owing to an unresolved V gene in the studies checked, with the rest unexplained. The sample table lists under 600,000 clones, 60% to 80% of them with a count of one. The ten largest clones represent about 12% of the sample. Sequences were obtained from PBMCs. The receptors here all came from a woman between 40 and 55 years old in good health. Some clones in this sample may be carry-over from other donors' samples.

The chain is built from TRBV10-3 and TRBJ1-2, with a tentative D call TRBD1 (5 bases). CDR1 is ENHRY, CDR2 SYGVKD, per germline. This CDR3 has 17 residues. With 2 bases removed from V and 4 bases from J, the gap between germline ends came to 20 bases. The CDR3 loop reads CAISEPPPQGTTYGYTF. CDR3 nucleotides: TGTGCCATCAGTGAGCCGCCCCCCCAGGGTACCACCTATGGCTACACCTTC.

The rearrangement uses TRBV2 and TRBJ2-2; tentatively, D is TRBD2 (6 bases). CDR3 size: 14 residues. CDR1 SNHLY and CDR2 FYNNEI come from the germline V gene. Trimming stripped 9 bases from V and 1 base from J, with 12 bases between. CDR3 sequence: CASGEALNTGELFF. CDR3 in DNA: TGTGCCAGTGGGGAGGCCTTGAACACCGGGGAGCTGTTTTTT.

The table lists this clone with a count of one. This chain uses TRBV7-3 with TRBJ2-2; 10 bases align to TRBD2. The germline V gene has CDR1 SGHTA and CDR2 FQGTGA. J gave up 4 bases and V 2 bases, and 4 bases lay outside the gene matches. CDR3 length equals 16 residues. CDR3 nucleotide sequence: TGTGCCAGCAGCTTATATCTAGCGGGGGCCACCGGGGAGCTGTTTTTT. This translates into CASSLYLAGATGELFF.

About this clone itself: Just one base apart from a much larger clone, this may be a read error. Other nucleotide sequences in the sample specify the same CDR3. The rearrangement uses TRBV7-2 and TRBJ2-1; D unresolved. The V and J ends lost 5 bases and 2 bases respectively, with 1 base between them. This CDR3 region has 11 residues. CDR1 is SGHTA, CDR2 FQGNSA, per germline. In DNA form, the CDR3 reads TGTGCCAGCAGCCCCTACAATGAGCAGTTCTTC. Amino acids: CASSPYNEQFF. The full variable domain, rest sourced from reference TRBV7-2 and TRBJ2-1, is GAGVSQSPSNKVTEKGKDVELRCDPISGHTALYWYRQSLGQGLEFLIYFQGNSAPDKSGLPSDRFSAERTGGSVSTLTIQRTQQEDSAVYLCASSPYNEQFFGPGTRLTVL.

The rearrangement links TRBV5-6 to TRBJ2-5, with D perhaps TRBD1 (6 bases). The CDR3 totals 15 residues. The V end was cut by 1 base, the J end by 1 base, with 11 bases between. From germline, CDR1 is SGHDT and CDR2 YYEEEE. The DNA for the CDR3 is TGTGCCAGCAGCTTGCGACAGGCGTTCCAAGAGACCCAGTACTTC. Translating it yields CASSLRQAFQETQYF. Full variable domain (remainder filled in from reference TRBV5-6 and TRBJ2-5): DAGVTQSPTHLIKTRGQQVTLRCSPKSGHDTVSWYQQALGQGPQFIFQYYEEEERQRGNFPDRFSGHQFPNYSSELNVNALLLGDSALYLCASSLRQAFQETQYFGPGTRLLVL.

The J gene is TRBJ1-4, the V gene TRBV19; D not certain. Germline CDR1 reads LNHDA; CDR2 reads SQIVND (reference sequence). The CDR3 runs 13 residues. V lost 5 bases to trimming and J lost 3 bases, with 7 bases between them. For the CDR3, the DNA is TGTGCCAGTAGTGACTCATCTAATGAAAAACTGTTTTTT. Translating gives CASSDSSNEKLFF.